This T cell receptor (beta chain) was recorded in a study of blood T cell repertoires in COVID-19. In the study overall: Both acute and convalescent COVID-19 samples were obtained from the United States, Italy and Spain.

Those enrolled, adults aged about 18 to 89 years, came from around 24 US areas. Assignments of participants to cohorts depended upon their own reported clinical history. Authors' methods: Amplification of reference gene primers was used by the study to estimate nucleated cell counts. TCRdb's copy holds only in-frame clones and misses some; the assay was immunoSEQ multiplex PCR. That table is the source of V, J and clone size, and D and trimming were worked out from the DNA. The sample shows fewer than 500,000 clones, 70% to 90% of them seen only once. The V gene's germline CDR1 is MNHEY and CDR2 SVGAGI. The CDR3 loop spans 16 amino acids. After removal of 2 bases from V and 2 bases from J, the junction contained 7 bases not matched to a gene.

The sequenced material came from PBMCs or T cells enriched from blood (not recorded which). This chain joins TRBV6-5 and TRBJ2-7, with TRBD2 identical over 9 bases. This receptor was identified in a woman younger than 45 with acute COVID-19. CDR3 amino acids: CASSYNLAGFPYEQYF. As DNA, the CDR3 is TGTGCCAGCAGTTACAACCTAGCGGGGTTTCCCTACGAGCAGTACTTC.